The 27 T cell receptor beta chains below come from one sample, sequenced in a study of T cell responses to AZD1222 COVID-19 vaccine. Assay: immunoSEQ multiplex PCR; the TCRdb copy retains only in-frame clones and omits some. Of 100,000 to 130,000 clones detected, 75% to 90% appear once; the ten largest clones hold over 3.5%. The specimen was peripheral blood, collected on day 0 of AZD1222 vaccination. Every receptor here comes from an adult in good health.

The J gene is TRBJ2-7, the V gene TRBV2; 10 positions match TRBD1. V gave up 6 bases and J gave up 7 bases; unmatched junction bases: 12. CDR1 and CDR2 (germline): SNHLY, FYNNEI. The CDR3 length is 15 residues. The CDR3 sequence is CASSPGRDRGDEQYF. The CDR3 DNA reads TGTGCCAGCAGCCCAGGAAGGGACAGGGGAGATGAGCAGTACTTC.

The chain uses TRBV5-6 and TRBJ1-1, with D hard to call. The germline V and J ends were trimmed by 4 bases and 8 bases, with 12 bases remaining between them. The CDR3 contains 12 residues. Looked up from germline, CDR1 is SGHDT and CDR2 is YYEEEE. The CDR3 sequence is CASSHRWTEAFF. CDR3 DNA: TGTGCCAGCAGCCATCGGTGGACGGAAGCTTTCTTT.

DNA of the CDR3: TGCGCCAGCAGCCTTGGGACAGGGGATAACACTGAAGCTTTCTTT. Translation: CASSLGTGDNTEAFF. This chain uses TRBV4-3 with TRBJ1-1; 10 positions agree with TRBD1. Trimming removed 4 bases from V and 2 bases from J; junction bases left unmatched: 4. This CDR3 is 15 amino acids long. Looked up from germline, CDR1 is LGHNA and CDR2 is YSLEER.

The rearrangement links TRBV7-2 to TRBJ1-2, with a weak D call TRBD1 (5 bases). Germline lookup yields CDR1 SGHTA and CDR2 FQGNSA. V was clipped by 8 bases and J by 7 bases, with 11 bases between them. This CDR3 comprises 11 residues. The CDR3 spells CASPWGTGYTF. Here the CDR3 DNA reads TGTGCCAGCCCCTGGGGGACTGGCTACACCTTC.

V gene TRBV4-3 combines with J gene TRBJ2-1; the D gene is possibly TRBD1 (6 bases). CDR1 LGHNA and CDR2 YSLEER come from the germline V gene. This CDR3 contains 13 residues. V lost 4 bases and J lost 8, with 12 bases in between. This CDR3 reads CASSLGAWDEQFF. The CDR3 bases are TGCGCCAGCAGCCTGGGGGCCTGGGATGAGCAGTTCTTC.

The CDR3 sequence is CASSIEPSTRGEQYF. The CDR3 DNA sequence: TGTGCCAGTAGTATAGAGCCGAGTACCCGGGGCGAGCAGTACTTC. V and J are TRBV19 and TRBJ2-7, with D possibly being TRBD2 (5 bases). V was clipped by 0 bases and J by 6 bases, with 15 bases between them. The CDR3 length is 15 residues. From germline, CDR1 is LNHDA and CDR2 SQIVND (reference sequence).

The V and J genes are TRBV30 and TRBJ1-5; 7 nucleotides match TRBD1. Germline trimming cut 0 bases from V and 11 bases from J; bases unmatched to any gene: 10. CDR3 length equals 14 residues. The germline CDR1 and CDR2 sequences are GTSNPN and SVGIG (reference sequence). CDR3 sequence (DNA): TGTGCCTGGAGTGTTAGACAGGGTCTGGGGTCCCAGCATTTT. It is translated as CAWSVRQGLGSQHF. Complete variable domain (other parts from reference TRBV30 and TRBJ1-5): SQTIHQWPATLVQPVGSPLSLECTVEGTSNPNLYWYRQAAGRGLQLLFYSVGIGQISSEVPQNLSASRPQDRQFILSSKKLLLSDSGFYLCAWSVRQGLGSQHFGDGTRLSIL.

The V gene is TRBV6-5, the J gene TRBJ2-1; D not certain. Germline CDR1 is MNHEY and CDR2 is SVGAGI. V lost 7 bases, J lost 1 base, and 8 bases lay in between. This CDR3 spans 13 amino acids. The CDR3 here is CASTPLSYNEQFF. CDR3 sequence (DNA): TGTGCCAGCACCCCCCTATCCTACAATGAGCAGTTCTTC.

This clone appeared many times. The chain carries TRBV6-1 and TRBJ2-7, with 7 bases that match TRBD2. The CDR3 length is 16 residues. The germline V gene encodes CDR1 MNHNS and CDR2 SASEGT. V was clipped by 0 bases and J by 5 bases; unmatched bases: 10. The chain's CDR3 is CASSEAVMGGPDEQYF. The CDR3 DNA is TGTGCCAGCAGTGAAGCGGTCATGGGAGGGCCCGACGAGCAGTACTTC.

This chain joins TRBV3-1 (or the pseudogene TRBV3-2) and TRBJ1-1; 7 nucleotides match TRBD1. The CDR3 runs to 15 residues. The germline V gene has CDR1 LGHDT and CDR2 YNNKEL (reference sequence). Trimming took 0 bases from V and 1 from J; bases not matched to a gene: 2. The CDR3 loop reads CASSQETGWNTEAFF. Here the CDR3 DNA reads TGTGCCAGCAGCCAAGAGACAGGGTGGAACACTGAAGCTTTCTTT.

The V gene is TRBV28, the J gene TRBJ2-7; tentative D call: TRBD2 (5 bases). CDR1 is MDHEN and CDR2 is SYDVKM in the germline V gene. There are 15 residues in the CDR3. Trimming removed 5 bases from V and 0 bases from J, with 14 bases in between. The CDR3 DNA sequence: TGTGCCAGCAGTCCCCCGGACTTTAGCTCCTACGAGCAGTACTTC. It yields the protein CASSPPDFSSYEQYF.

The chain uses TRBV25-1 and TRBJ2-1; no clear D. The V and J ends lost 4 bases and 7 bases respectively, with 5 bases between them. Germline V gives CDR1 MGHDK, CDR2 SYGVNS. This CDR3 has 11 amino acids. This CDR3 is CASSVGNEQFF. The CDR3 DNA sequence: TGTGCCAGCAGTGTCGGGAATGAGCAGTTCTTC.

J is TRBJ1-3 and V is TRBV3-1 (or the pseudogene TRBV3-2); no clear D. This CDR3 is built from 15 residues. Looked up from germline, CDR1 is LGHDT and CDR2 is YNNKEL (reference sequence). Trimming left V 0 bases short and J 2 bases short, with 8 bases between. CDR3 amino acids: CASSQEARAGNTIYF. CDR3 sequence (DNA): TGTGCCAGCAGCCAAGAGGCGAGGGCTGGAAACACCATATATTTT.

V and J are TRBV5-1 and TRBJ1-4; D possibly corresponds to TRBD1 (5 bases). CDR3 length: 14 amino acids. Germline-derived CDR1 and CDR2 are SGHRS and YFSETQ. Trimming took off 2 bases at V and 4 bases at J, with 9 bases between the two ends. Written as DNA, the CDR3 is TGCGCCAGCAGCTTCGGGGCTGGTAATGAAAAACTGTTTTTT. This encodes CASSFGAGNEKLFF. Full variable domain (outside the CDR3, taken from reference TRBV5-1 and TRBJ1-4): KAGVTQTPRYLIKTRGQQVTLSCSPISGHRSVSWYQQTPGQGLQFLFEYFSETQRNKGNFPGRFSGRQFSNSRSEMNVSTLELGDSALYLCASSFGAGNEKLFFGSGTQLSVL.

The chain links TRBV27 to TRBJ2-5, with TRBD2 matching 12 bases. With V trimmed by 5 bases and J by 4 bases, 11 bases remained unmatched. The germline V gene has CDR1 MNHEY and CDR2 SMNVEV (reference sequence). The CDR3 runs to 17 residues. The CDR3, as DNA: TGTGCCAGCAGTGGGAAGACTAGCGGGAGCTATAGAGAGACCCAGTACTTC. It specifies CASSGKTSGSYRETQYF.

The genes are TRBV29-1 and TRBJ1-1; 10 bases match TRBD1. The ends lost 3 bases at V and 6 bases at J; junction bases unmatched: 19. CDR3 length: 18 residues. Germline CDR1 and CDR2: SQVTM and ANQGSEA. CDR3 sequence reads: CSVDQWGDRGLDGAEAFF. The CDR3 DNA reads as TGCAGCGTTGACCAGTGGGGAGACAGGGGGCTCGATGGAGCTGAAGCTTTCTTT.

This chain joins TRBV2 and TRBJ1-6; no definite D call. The CDR3 spans 13 residues. V lost 10 bases to trimming and J lost 4 bases, with 11 bases between them. Per the germline V gene, CDR1 is SNHLY and CDR2 is FYNNEI. As DNA, the CDR3 is TGTGCCACCTCGGCGGGATATAATTCACCCCTCCACTTT. Its protein product is CATSAGYNSPLHF. Variable domain in full (rest from reference TRBV2 and TRBJ1-6): EPEVTQTPSHQVTQMGQEVILRCVPISNHLYFYWYRQILGQKVEFLVSFYNNEISEKSEIFDDQFSVERPDGSNFTLKIRSTKLEDSAMYFCATSAGYNSPLHFGNGTRLTVT.

The V and J genes are TRBV6-2 or TRBV6-3 and TRBJ2-1; a weak D match, TRBD2 (5 bases). The CDR3 runs to 13 residues. The germline V gene encodes CDR1 MNHEY and CDR2 SVGEGT. The germline V and J ends were trimmed by 0 bases and 9 bases, with 9 bases remaining between them. DNA for the CDR3: TGTGCCAGCAGTTACTCGACTAATCCTGAGCAGTTCTTC. Amino acid sequence: CASSYSTNPEQFF.

The J gene is TRBJ1-1, the V gene TRBV7-2; 11 bases fit TRBD1. The V gene end was trimmed by 5 bases and the J gene end by 7 bases; junction bases not matched to a gene: 12. The CDR3 spans 16 residues. Germline values: CDR1 SGHTA, CDR2 FQGNSA. The CDR3: CASSPGQGALRHEAFF. Written as DNA, the CDR3 is TGTGCCAGCAGCCCTGGACAGGGGGCGTTGAGGCATGAAGCTTTCTTT.

This clone was seen only a few times. Other DNA sequences in this sample translate to the same CDR3. J is TRBJ1-2 and V is TRBV7-9; unclear D gene. This CDR3 comprises 15 residues. The germline V gene encodes CDR1 SEHNR and CDR2 FQNEAQ (reference sequence). Trimming pared 1 base from V and 4 bases from J, leaving 13 bases between. The CDR3 nucleotides are TGTGCCAGCAGCTTAGGTGTGGCGGGCTCCTATGGCTACACCTTC. Protein product: CASSLGVAGSYGYTF.

V gene TRBV5-1 combines with J gene TRBJ2-4; D unresolved. The CDR3 runs to 15 residues. V dropped 5 bases and J dropped 6 bases, with 18 bases sitting between them. The germline CDR1 and CDR2 sequences are SGHRS and YFSETQ. The CDR3 DNA reads as TGCGCCAGCAGACGAAGCTTGGATTTGGGAAACATTCAGTACTTC. Encoded protein: CASRRSLDLGNIQYF. Filled out from reference TRBV5-1 and TRBJ2-4, the complete variable domain reads KAGVTQTPRYLIKTRGQQVTLSCSPISGHRSVSWYQQTPGQGLQFLFEYFSETQRNKGNFPGRFSGRQFSNSRSEMNVSTLELGDSALYLCASRRSLDLGNIQYFGAGTRLSVL.

The rearrangement uses TRBV7-3 and TRBJ1-2; 8 positions match TRBD1. V lost 0 bases, J lost 6 bases, and 6 bases stayed unmatched. The CDR3 runs to 15 residues. From germline, CDR1 is SGHTA and CDR2 FQGTGA. The CDR3 nucleotides are TGTGCCAGCAGCTTAACGGCAGGGGGCGTAGATGGCTACACCTTC. Translation: CASSLTAGGVDGYTF.

The gene calls are TRBV5-4 and TRBJ1-2; unclear D gene. This CDR3 region has 15 residues. Deletions cut 4 bases from V and 2 bases from J, with 15 bases between. The germline CDR1 and CDR2 sequences are SGHNT and YYREEE (reference sequence). The CDR3 reads CASSGLKEPNYGYTF. CDR3 coding DNA: TGTGCCAGCAGCGGACTAAAGGAACCAAACTATGGCTACACCTTC.

This sequence joins TRBV27 and TRBJ1-1; 7 bases line up with TRBD1. Trimming took 5 bases from V and 7 from J; bases not matched to a gene: 7. Germline V lookup: CDR1 MNHEY, CDR2 SMNVEV (reference sequence). The CDR3 has 13 residues. The CDR3 DNA reads as TGTGCCAGCAGTCCCGGGACAGCCCTTGAAGCTTTCTTT. Protein sequence: CASSPGTALEAFF.

The rearrangement joins TRBV15 to TRBJ1-2, with D possibly matching TRBD1 (5 bases). Trimming shortened V by 1 base and J by 10 bases, and 7 bases separated the two germline ends. CDR3 size: 11 residues. The germline gives CDR1 LNHNV, CDR2 YYDKDF (reference sequence). CDR3 region: CATSRVGLYTF. CDR3 nucleotides: TGTGCCACCAGCAGAGTGGGGCTCTACACCTTC.

The rearrangement links TRBV4-2 to TRBJ1-2; D gene uncertain. Germline V gives CDR1 LGHNA, CDR2 YNFKEQ. The CDR3 spans 14 residues. Trimming cost V 0 bases and J 6 bases, with 11 bases left between them. The CDR3 sequence is CASSQDGPIDGYTF. The CDR3 DNA is TGTGCCAGCAGCCAAGATGGGCCTATTGATGGCTACACCTTC.

This sequence joins TRBV7-3 and TRBJ1-6; a weak D match, TRBD1 (5 bases). The CDR3 extends over 16 amino acids. Trimming took off 5 bases at V and 5 bases at J, with 16 bases between the two ends. In germline, CDR1 is SGHTA, CDR2 FQGTGA. The CDR3 protein is CASSLQGVKNNSPLHF. The DNA of the CDR3 is TGTGCCAGCAGCCTCCAGGGAGTCAAAAATAATTCACCCCTCCACTTT.